The clone carrying this TCR beta chain showed up many times. Its target is unknown. The data are from a study of breast tumors, draining lymph nodes, adjacent tissues. Germline CDR1 reads SQVTM; CDR2 reads ANQGSEA. Trimming stripped 3 bases from V and 7 bases from J, with 10 bases between. The CDR3 runs 11 residues. Breast cancer patients provided tissue from their axillary draining lymph nodes. The study, taken as a whole, reports: The data were judged consistent with most tumor T cells coming from lymph node and expanding in tumor. Data only fit, rather than demonstrated, lymph node origin of most tumor T cells. Compared with lymph nodes, tumors were less diverse; compared with nontumor tissue, more.

TCRdb reprocessed the multiplex PCR reads with MiXCR, giving one entry per CDR3 protein. In the table there are 140,000 or so distinct CDR3 sequences, about 30% of which are singletons. Sequenced sample: axillary lymph node tissue. The sequence was obtained from a female donor with breast cancer. Some clones in this sample may be carry-over from other donors' samples. This sequence joins TRBV29-1 and TRBJ2-7; possibly TRBD1 for D (5 bases). CDR3 loop: CSVEGLGEQYF. The CDR3 bases are TGCAGCGTTGAGGGGCTCGGGGAGCAGTACTTC.